A selection of T cell receptor beta chains follows, all from one sample in a study of shared clonotypes between healthy human individuals. Sequencing was performed with immunoSEQ multiplex PCR; in TCRdb, only in-frame clones are kept and a portion is missing. The sample has 1.5 million to 1.9 million clones; approximately 98% are singletons. The specimen was naive CD4+ T cells sorted from blood. The receptors come from a man under 40 in good health. Each CDR3 is given with its conserved first and last residue. The order of the fields is clone size, J gene, V gene, CDR3 protein. Clone size appears in some rows only: once, few, many, or a class for an expanded clone.

once	TRBJ2-1	TRBV5-1	CASSPAGTVGNEQFF
.	TRBJ2-1	TRBV11-2	CASSFSNGLADEQFF
once	TRBJ2-2	TRBV27	CASKQGANTGELFF
.	TRBJ2-5	TRBV9	CASSVASEGGYQETQYF
.	TRBJ2-5	TRBV5-1	CASSFGTSGIQETQYF
.	TRBJ1-5	TRBV5-5	CASSLGYVPQPQHF
.	TRBJ1-5	TRBV2	CASTRDSPGKGAPQHF
.	TRBJ2-5	TRBV5-1	CASSSYPGQQETQYF
.	TRBJ1-3	TRBV10-3	CAISEGRVGGNTIYF
once	TRBJ2-2	TRBV5-1	CASKNGPGRAGELFF
.	TRBJ2-5	TRBV11-3	CASSLGLGKEETQYF
.	TRBJ2-3	TRBV11-3	CASSLGAGATDTQYF
.	TRBJ2-7	TRBV29-1	CSVAHMADYEQYF
.	TRBJ2-5	TRBV25-1	CASSKPSRLAGVETQYF
.	TRBJ2-1	TRBV27	CASRPGNVVTQQFF
.	TRBJ1-1	TRBV5-6	CASSNLARENTEAFF
.	TRBJ1-4	TRBV27	CASSLSVGVGEKLFF
.	TRBJ2-5	TRBV7-3	CASSLILAGVSETQYF
.	TRBJ1-1	TRBV5-1	CASTRVEGGTEAFF
.	TRBJ2-5	TRBV29-1	CSASSGQETQYF
.	TRBJ2-1	TRBV7-2	CASSLFGQPYNEQFF
once	TRBJ2-3	TRBV10-3	CATTRADRSTDTQYF
.	TRBJ2-1	TRBV28	CASSSLAGNSYNEQFF
.	TRBJ2-3	TRBV18	CASSPGTDTQYF
.	TRBJ1-1	TRBV7-2	CASSSWTGGNTEAFF
.	TRBJ2-3	TRBV6-6	CASSYSQAGVTDTQYF
once	TRBJ2-2	TRBV9	CASSVLAGNANTGELFF
.	TRBJ2-3	TRBV9	CASSQNWGAADTQYF
once	TRBJ2-7	TRBV18	CASTAGRYEQYF
.	TRBJ2-7	TRBV4-1	CASSQTQGLSEQYF
.	TRBJ2-1	TRBV7-7	CASSLDLDHNEQFF
.	TRBJ1-1	TRBV5-1	CASSPEARAPPNTEAFF
.	TRBJ2-1	TRBV27	CASIRQGAGNEQFF
.	TRBJ2-7	TRBV6-5	CASRPLAGEPYEQYF
.	TRBJ2-3	TRBV28	CASTQKSTTSGRPDTQYF
once	TRBJ1-1	TRBV7-3	CASQKGRTRNTEAFF
once	TRBJ2-6	TRBV27	CASSDYRGRASGANVLTF
once	TRBJ2-2	TRBV5-4	CASSPDGTRGLFF
.	TRBJ2-1	TRBV7-2	CASSPPGSGLNEQFF
once	TRBJ1-1	TRBV18	CASSPLGGQEAFF
.	TRBJ2-1	TRBV18	CASSPPTTGGLYNEQFF
.	TRBJ1-1	TRBV5-1	CASSVGTVNTEAFF
.	TRBJ2-7	TRBV7-2	CASSLAQGYEQYF
few	TRBJ2-5	TRBV19	CASSPRLAGETQYF
.	TRBJ2-1	TRBV10-2	CASSRSGSLNEQFF
.	TRBJ2-7	TRBV20-1	CSAETGYEQYF
once	TRBJ2-7	TRBV18	CASSGPWGALYF
.	TRBJ2-2	TRBV5-1	CASSMQGLSAKGAGELFF
once	TRBJ2-1	TRBV18	CASSSPGLEINEQFF
.	TRBJ1-1	TRBV18	CASSSLRLLITEAFF
.	TRBJ2-2	TRBV2	CASSRTWDTGELFF
.	TRBJ1-3	TRBV18	CASSPVGIAGNTIYF
.	TRBJ1-2	TRBV28	CASSLSEPTYGYTF
.	TRBJ1-3	TRBV12-5	CASGLVDKAYGNTIYF
.	TRBJ2-1	TRBV11-2	CASGQGNEQFF
.	TRBJ2-5	TRBV6-1	CASSEALPGGGGTRETQYF
.	TRBJ2-7	TRBV2	CASMRGNRPDYEQYF